This T cell receptor (beta chain) came from a study of cytomegalovirus exposure and HLA in healthy donors. The primer mix had 60 Vbeta and 13 Jbeta primers. The table came from immunoSEQ multiplex PCR; TCRdb's copy has only in-frame clones and leaves some out. Among around 140,000 clones listed, around 65% were seen once. Germline V gives CDR1 LNHNV, CDR2 YYDKDF (reference sequence). With 0 bases removed from V and 8 bases from J, the gap between germline ends came to 10 bases. This CDR3 spans 13 amino acids. The TCR sequence derives from a woman aged 55 to 70 in good health and CMV-seronegative. Sequenced sample: PBMCs. The chain carries TRBV15 and TRBJ1-2; possible D gene TRBD1, 6 bases. The CDR3 DNA is TGTGCCACCAGCAGAGATGAGAGGGGGGGCTACACCTTC. Translating it yields CATSRDERGGYTF.